The present T cell receptor beta chain was sequenced within a study of neurological immune-mediated disorders. The CDR3 runs 17 residues. Germline V gene lookup returns CDR1 SGHVS and CDR2 FNYEAQ. V lost 1 base to trimming and J lost 0 bases, with 13 bases between them. This clonotype came up many times. The cDNA was generated by 5'RACE with 10-nucleotide random UMIs. Every sequencing run generated over 190 million TCR-beta sequences from 15-18 subjects. TCRdb used MiXCR to reprocess the 5' RACE reads, holding one entry per CDR3 protein. The table lists about 120,000 distinct CDR3 sequences, more than 2.5% of them singletons, with 1.3% in the top ten.

Specimen: PBMCs. The chain joins TRBV7-6 to TRBJ2-1; either TRBD1 or TRBD2 may supply D (5 bases each). The sequence derives from a woman aged 25 to 39 with multiple sclerosis. CDR3 residues: CASSLVPGQGSYNEQFF. The CDR3 coding sequence is TGTGCCAGCAGCTTAGTTCCGGGGCAGGGCTCCTACAATGAGCAGTTCTTC.